This T cell receptor beta chain was found in a study of cytomegalovirus exposure and HLA in healthy donors. Study-level background: Researchers previously reported finding just under 120 million unique TCR beta sequences from around 200 million T cells. Within the Caucasian-associated ancestry cluster were roughly 81% of the approximately 400 genotyped donors.

In the case of this clone: The antigen is undetermined.

With 60 Vbeta and 13 Jbeta primers, the PCR was carried out. Assay: immunoSEQ multiplex PCR; the TCRdb copy retains only in-frame clones and omits some. The table has 150,000 to 200,000 clones, nearly 80% seen once. Study-wide results and limits: Several of the most significant clusters appeared, in a later analysis, to be linked to common viral pathogens.

This CDR3 contains 17 residues. The germline CDR1 and CDR2 sequences are LNHNV and YYDKDF (reference sequence). V gave up 2 bases and J gave up 1 base; unmatched junction bases: 10. Sequencing used PBMCs. The V call is TRBV15, the J call TRBJ2-7; 8 nucleotides agree with TRBD1. The receptor's source is a man aged 45 to 65 in good health and CMV-seropositive. The CDR3 sequence: CATSRPTGGPLSYEQYF. The CDR3 DNA follows: TGTGCCACCAGCAGACCTACAGGGGGACCTCTTTCCTACGAGCAGTACTTC.